These 18 T cell receptor beta chains were sequenced from one sample in a study of tissue T cells after allogeneic stem cell transplantation. The repertoire was sequenced with immunoSEQ multiplex PCR; TCRdb's copy has only in-frame clones and lacks some. The repertoire holds some 8,000 clones, with 30% to 40% as singletons. As to time point: mouse harvest day 14 after allogeneic transplant. Each mouse received 10^7 T-cell-depleted marrow cells plus 10^6 splenic CD5+ T cells by tail vein. Sequenced: skin. These receptors were collected from a female BALB/c mouse given C57BL/6 T cells with graft-versus-host disease after an allogeneic hematopoietic cell transplant.

Turning to this clone: Mouse gene names apply. The sequenced fragment ends 1 residue before the CDR3 boundary, so the rest is inferred from the germline J gene. This sample also contains other DNA sequences that code for the same CDR3. J is TRBJ2-3 and V is TRBV26; D is undetermined. The germline gives CDR1 KGHPV, CDR2 FQNQEV (reference sequence). CDR3 length: 13 residues. V was shortened by 4 bases and J by 1 base, with 6 bases between the two germline ends. The sequenced CDR3 bases are TGTGCCAGCAGTCGGCAGGGTGCAGAAACGCTGTAT. It codes for CASSRQGAETLY. The whole CDR3 protein reads CASSRQGAETLYF. Variable domain in full (rest from reference TRBV26 and TRBJ2-3): NSKVIQTPRYLVKGQGQKAKMRCIPEKGHPVVFWYQQNKNNEFKFLINFQNQEVLQQIDMTEKRFSAECPSNSPCSLEIQSSEAGDSALYLCASSRQGAETLYFGSGTRLTVL.

This clone was recorded only once. Gene labels here are mouse ones. The read halts 1 residue ahead of the CDR3 end, with the missing end drawn from the germline J gene. The chain couples TRBV31 to TRBJ2-7; D gene unclear. The CDR3 spans 12 residues. CDR1 and CDR2 (germline): GKSSPN, SITVG. V shed 3 bases and J shed 4 bases, with 10 bases lying between them. The CDR3 region is CAWSRRGYEQYF. The sequenced CDR3 bases are TGTGCCTGGAGCCGCCGGGGTTATGAACAGTAC.

Points on this clone: These gene names are mouse names. The CDR3 end falls 1 residue outside the read, so it is completed with the germline J gene. The chain links TRBV3 to TRBJ1-1; the match to TRBD1 covers 9 bases. This CDR3 is built from 12 residues. The germline V gene encodes CDR1 SNHLY and CDR2 FYNGKV (reference sequence). J was trimmed by 10 bases and V by 6 bases; bases with no gene match: 6. CDR3 sequence: CASRGDRVGVFF. The sequenced CDR3 bases are TGTGCCAGCAGAGGGGACAGGGTAGGAGTCTTC.

A note on this clone: Each gene name is a mouse one. Read sequence stops 1 residue before the CDR3 end, and the germline J gene provides the missing end. The V call is TRBV16, the J call TRBJ2-7, with a tentative D call TRBD1 (5 bases). Germline loops: CDR1 SGHSA, CDR2 FRNQAP. V gave up 5 bases and J gave up 0 bases, with 11 bases separating them. This CDR3 region has 14 residues. CDR3: CASSPQGSSYEQYF. CDR3 DNA (partial): TGTGCAAGCAGCCCCCAGGGAAGCTCCTATGAACAGTAC.

This clone is medium-sized. Gene labels here are mouse ones. The CDR3 DNA, read in part, is TGTGCCAGCGGTGGTCTCCGGGACAGGGCCCTATATAATTCGCCCCTCTAC. It yields the protein CASGGLRDRALYNSPLY. The CDR3, in full, reads CASGGLRDRALYNSPLYF. The chain employs TRBV13-2 and TRBJ1-6, with 9 bases matching TRBD1. The observed sequence ends 1 residue before the CDR3 terminus, with the missing tail filled in from the germline J gene. TRBJ1-6 has ORF status, its function being uncertain. The CDR3 has 18 amino acids. With V trimmed by 3 bases and J by 4 bases, 11 bases remained unmatched. Germline CDR1 NNHNN, CDR2 SYGAGS (reference sequence).

Comment on this clone: The germline and genes are mouse ones. CDR3 bases read: TGTGCCAGCAGTCTGCAGGGGAGGAACACAGAAGTCTTC. Its protein is CASSLQGRNTEVF. The full CDR3 protein reads CASSLQGRNTEVFF. The chain links TRBV26 to TRBJ1-1; maybe TRBD1 (6 bases). The read falls 1 residue short of the CDR3 end, and the missing part is taken from the germline J gene. Germline V CDR1 and CDR2: KGHPV, FQNQEV (reference sequence). The length of the CDR3 is 14 residues. With 2 bases removed from V and 1 base from J, the gap between germline ends came to 8 bases.

In its sample, this clone was seen a few times. Here the gene names and germline are mouse. From the germline J gene comes the end of the CDR3, since the read stops 1 residue before it. The V gene is TRBV12-2, the J gene TRBJ1-4; 8 bases match TRBD1. The CDR3 spans 15 residues. J lost 3 bases, V lost 2 bases, and 4 bases had no gene match. Germline lookup yields CDR1 SGHLS and CDR2 HYDKME. The CDR3: CASSPDRGANERLFF. The CDR3 bases that were read are TGTGCCAGCTCTCCTGACAGGGGAGCCAACGAAAGATTATTT.

Concerning this clone: Genes and germline are mouse. The DNA ends 1 residue before the CDR3 does, and the rest of the CDR3 is filled in from the germline J gene. The chain uses TRBV26 and TRBJ2-1; 8 nucleotides agree with TRBD2. From germline, CDR1 is KGHPV and CDR2 FQNQEV (reference sequence). The CDR3 is 15 amino acids. J was trimmed by 3 bases and V by 0 bases; bases with no gene match: 1. Incomplete CDR3 DNA: TGTGCCAGCAGTCTGTCGCTGGGGGGCTATGCTGAGCAGTTC. Translated: CASSLSLGGYAEQF. The CDR3 in its entirety is CASSLSLGGYAEQFF.

Details on this clone: Mouse gene names apply. Sequencing ends 1 residue short of the CDR3 end; the germline J gene provides the rest. The chain combines TRBV26 with TRBJ1-3; D call uncertain. The CDR3 loop spans 13 amino acids. Looked up from germline, CDR1 is KGHPV and CDR2 is FQNQEV (reference sequence). Deletions cut 6 bases from V and 0 bases from J, with 6 bases between. The DNA read from the CDR3 is TGTGCCAGCAGCAGAAATTCTGGAAATACGCTCTAT. It codes for CASSRNSGNTLY. The full CDR3 protein is CASSRNSGNTLYF.

This clone was counted a single time. All gene names here are mouse names. The read gets to within 1 residue of the CDR3 end, and the germline J gene fills in the rest. This sequence joins TRBV26 and TRBJ1-4; no reliable D call. Per germline, CDR1 KGHPV and CDR2 FQNQEV (reference sequence). V lost 2 bases and J lost 7, with 8 bases in between. The CDR3 has 13 residues. The chain's CDR3 is CASSLMWAERLFF. The CDR3 bases that were read are TGTGCCAGCAGTCTGATGTGGGCCGAAAGATTATTT.

Note on this clone: These gene names are mouse names. The read stops 1 residue short of the end of the CDR3; the missing end is completed from the germline J gene. This rearrangement joins TRBV16 to TRBJ2-3; TRBD2 agrees at 8 bases. CDR1 and CDR2 (germline): SGHSA, FRNQAP. Germline trimming cut 0 bases from V and 2 bases from J; bases unmatched to any gene: 7. The CDR3 sequence is 17 residues long. The CDR3 here is CASSLDRLGGVAETLYF. The sequenced CDR3 bases are TGTGCAAGCAGCTTAGATCGCCTGGGGGGCGTTGCAGAAACGCTGTAT.

Details on this clone: The gene symbols are mouse symbols. The sequence runs out 1 residue before the end of the CDR3; the remainder is reconstructed from the germline J gene. The rearrangement links TRBV26 to TRBJ2-3, with D possibly matching TRBD1 (5 bases). The V end lost 7 bases, the J end lost 0 bases, and 11 bases lay between the germline ends. This CDR3 has 14 amino acids. Germline V gene data show CDR1 as KGHPV and CDR2 as FQNQEV (reference sequence). The DNA read from the CDR3 is TGTGCCAGCATGGCCAGGGTGAGTGCAGAAACGCTGTAT. Its translation is CASMARVSAETLY. The full CDR3 reads CASMARVSAETLYF.

A few counts support this clone. The listed genes are named as in mouse. The CDR3 is cut off 1 residue early in the read; its end comes from the germline J gene. V usage is TRBV13-1 and J usage is TRBJ2-5; D is perhaps TRBD1 or TRBD2 (5 bases each). CDR3 length equals 14 residues. Germline values: CDR1 NSHNY, CDR2 SYGAGN. Deletions cut 0 bases from V and 6 bases from J, with 11 bases between. This chain's CDR3 is CASSDASGDDTQYF. The part of the CDR3 DNA that was read is TGTGCCAGCAGTGATGCATCGGGGGACGACACCCAGTAC.

This clone was detected a few times. Mouse gene names and germline throughout. Sequencing ends 1 residue short of the CDR3 end; the germline J gene provides the rest. The chain couples TRBV23 to TRBJ2-2. CDR1 is KGHTA, CDR2 FQNQQP, per germline. This CDR3 is 13 amino acids long. The part of the CDR3 DNA that was read is TGCTCCAGCAGTCCCGCAAACACCGGGCAGCTCTAC. Translating it yields CSSSPANTGQLY. The full CDR3 protein is CSSSPANTGQLYF.

Note on this clone: Mouse gene names apply. The read halts 1 residue ahead of the CDR3 end, with the missing end drawn from the germline J gene. The chain employs TRBV26 and TRBJ1-6, with D possibly TRBD1 on 6 matching bases. TRBJ1-6 is flagged as an ORF with uncertain function. Germline V gene lookup returns CDR1 KGHPV and CDR2 FQNQEV (reference sequence). The CDR3 covers 15 residues. The V end lost 3 bases, the J end lost 3 bases, and 9 bases lay between the germline ends. The CDR3 loop is CASSLRDNYNSPLYF. The DNA read from the CDR3 is TGTGCCAGCAGTCTCCGGGACAACTATAATTCGCCCCTCTAC.

Details on this clone: Mouse germline and gene names are used. The CDR3 end falls 1 residue outside the read, so it is completed with the germline J gene. V and J are TRBV12-1 and TRBJ2-4, with TRBD2 identical over 8 bases. The CDR3 length is 15 residues. The V gene end was trimmed by 1 base and the J gene end by 2 bases; junction bases not matched to a gene: 4. CDR1 and CDR2 from the germline V gene are SGHSN and HYEKVE. The sequenced part of the CDR3 DNA is TGTGCCAGCTCTCTTGACTGGGGAGATCAAAACACCTTGTAC. Protein product: CASSLDWGDQNTLY. The entire CDR3 reads CASSLDWGDQNTLYF.

This clone was seen more than once but under ten times. All gene names here are mouse names. The read is 1 residue too short to cover the CDR3 end, so that end is filled in from the germline J gene. The chain joins TRBV2 to TRBJ2-7; D unclear. Trimming pared 0 bases from V and 0 bases from J, leaving 3 bases between. The CDR3 loop spans 13 amino acids. Per germline, CDR1 LGHNA and CDR2 YSYQKL. The sequenced CDR3 bases are TGTGCCAGCAGCCAAGAATCCTCCTATGAACAGTAC. Translated, it gives CASSQESSYEQY. The whole CDR3 protein is CASSQESSYEQYF.

This clone is medium-sized by share. The gene names given are mouse names. Read sequence stops 1 residue before the CDR3 end, and the germline J gene provides the missing end. This chain links TRBV26 with TRBJ2-2, with D tentatively TRBD1 (5 bases). V dropped 6 bases and J dropped 0 bases, with 8 bases sitting between them. The germline CDR1 and CDR2 sequences are KGHPV and FQNQEV (reference sequence). The CDR3 has 14 amino acids. CDR3 sequence reads: CASRPDTNTGQLYF. The part of the CDR3 DNA that was read is TGTGCCAGCAGACCGGACACAAACACCGGGCAGCTCTAC.